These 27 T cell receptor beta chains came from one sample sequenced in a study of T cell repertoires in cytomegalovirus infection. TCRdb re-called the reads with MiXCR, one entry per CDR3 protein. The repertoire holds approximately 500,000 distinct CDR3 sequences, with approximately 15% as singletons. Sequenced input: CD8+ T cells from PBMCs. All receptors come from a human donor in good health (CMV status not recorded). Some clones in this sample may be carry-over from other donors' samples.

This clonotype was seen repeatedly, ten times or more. Written as DNA, the CDR3 is TGTGCCAGCAGCCTCCCTAGGGAGCTAGATACGCAGTATTTT. This translates into CASSLPRELDTQYF. The chain joins TRBV7-9 to TRBJ2-3; tentatively, D is TRBD2 (5 bases). Germline CDR1 is SEHNR and CDR2 is FQNEAQ (reference sequence). V shed 5 bases and J shed 5 bases, with 14 bases lying between them. This CDR3 has 14 residues.

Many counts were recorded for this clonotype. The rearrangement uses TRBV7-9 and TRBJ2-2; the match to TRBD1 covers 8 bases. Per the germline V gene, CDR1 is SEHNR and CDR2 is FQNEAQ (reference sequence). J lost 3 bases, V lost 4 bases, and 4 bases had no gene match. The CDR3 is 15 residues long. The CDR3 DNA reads TGTGCCAGCAGCTGGACAGGGAAGGACACCGGGGAGCTGTTTTTT. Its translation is CASSWTGKDTGELFF.

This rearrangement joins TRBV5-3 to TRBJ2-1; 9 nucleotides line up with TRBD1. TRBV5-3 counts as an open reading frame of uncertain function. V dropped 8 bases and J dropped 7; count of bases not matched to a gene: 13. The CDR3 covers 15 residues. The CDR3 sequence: CASRSTGTGINEQFF. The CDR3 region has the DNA TGTGCCAGCAGGTCTACCGGGACAGGGATAAATGAGCAGTTCTTC.

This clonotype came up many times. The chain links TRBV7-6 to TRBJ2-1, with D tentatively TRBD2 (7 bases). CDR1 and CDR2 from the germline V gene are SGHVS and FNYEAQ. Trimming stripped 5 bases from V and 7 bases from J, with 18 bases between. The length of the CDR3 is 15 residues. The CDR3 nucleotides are TGTGCCAGCAGCGTCGGGCGGGGGCTGACTAATGAGCAGTTCTTC. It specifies CASSVGRGLTNEQFF.

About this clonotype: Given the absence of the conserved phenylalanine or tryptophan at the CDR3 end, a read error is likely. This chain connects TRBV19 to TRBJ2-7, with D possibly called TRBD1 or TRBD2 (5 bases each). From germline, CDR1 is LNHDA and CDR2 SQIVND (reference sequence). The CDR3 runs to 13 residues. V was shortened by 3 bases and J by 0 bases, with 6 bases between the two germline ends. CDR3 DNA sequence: TGTGCCAGTAGTATTGGGACCTCCTACGAGCAGTACTTA. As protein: CASSIGTSYEQYL.

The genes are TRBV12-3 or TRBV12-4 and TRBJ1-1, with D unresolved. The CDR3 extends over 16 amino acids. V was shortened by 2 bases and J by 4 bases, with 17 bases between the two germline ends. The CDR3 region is CASSLSHYSVRTEAFF. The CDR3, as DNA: TGTGCCAGCAGTTTAAGTCATTATTCAGTGCGCACTGAAGCTTTCTTT.

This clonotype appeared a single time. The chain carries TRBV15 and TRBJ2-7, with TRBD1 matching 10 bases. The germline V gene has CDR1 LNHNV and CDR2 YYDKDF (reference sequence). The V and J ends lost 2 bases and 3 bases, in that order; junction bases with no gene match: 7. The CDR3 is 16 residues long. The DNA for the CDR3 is TGTGCCACCAGCAGAAGGGGACAGGGGTCTTTCTACGAGCAGTACTTC. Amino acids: CATSRRGQGSFYEQYF.

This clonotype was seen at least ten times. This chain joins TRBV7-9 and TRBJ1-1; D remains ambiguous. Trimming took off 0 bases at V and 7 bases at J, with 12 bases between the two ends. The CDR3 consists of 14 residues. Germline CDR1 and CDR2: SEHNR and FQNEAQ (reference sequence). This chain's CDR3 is CASSLARAGLEAFF. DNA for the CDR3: TGTGCCAGCAGCTTAGCTAGGGCGGGTCTTGAAGCTTTCTTT.

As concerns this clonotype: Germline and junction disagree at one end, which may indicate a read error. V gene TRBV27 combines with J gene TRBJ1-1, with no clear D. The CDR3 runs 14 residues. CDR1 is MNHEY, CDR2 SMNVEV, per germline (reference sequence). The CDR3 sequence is CASSLSSDVKAFLF. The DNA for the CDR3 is TGTGCCAGCAGTTTATCGTCTGATGTGAAGGCCTTCCTCTTT.

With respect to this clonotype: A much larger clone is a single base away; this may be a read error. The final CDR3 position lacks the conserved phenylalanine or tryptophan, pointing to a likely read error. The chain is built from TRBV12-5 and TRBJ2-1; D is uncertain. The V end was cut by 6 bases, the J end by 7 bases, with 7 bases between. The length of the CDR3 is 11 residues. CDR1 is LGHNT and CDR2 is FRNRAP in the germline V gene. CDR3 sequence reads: CASGPRNEQFL. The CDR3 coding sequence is TGTGCTAGTGGGCCCAGGAATGAGCAGTTCTTA.

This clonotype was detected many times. The CDR3 loop is CASWPFRSYNEQFF. CDR3 sequence (DNA): TGTGCCAGCTGGCCGTTCCGCTCCTACAATGAGCAGTTCTTC. The chain recombines TRBV6-1 with TRBJ2-1, with no clear D. Germline assignment: CDR1 MNHNS and CDR2 SASEGT. Trimming cost V 8 bases and J 0 bases, with 11 bases left between them. This CDR3 has 14 residues.

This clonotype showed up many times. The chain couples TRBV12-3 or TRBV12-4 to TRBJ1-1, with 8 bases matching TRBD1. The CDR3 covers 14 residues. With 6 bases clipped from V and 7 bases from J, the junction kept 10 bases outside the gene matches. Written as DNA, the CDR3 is TGTGCCAGCAGCCCTTGGACAGGGACTGGTGAAGCTTTCTTT. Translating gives CASSPWTGTGEAFF.

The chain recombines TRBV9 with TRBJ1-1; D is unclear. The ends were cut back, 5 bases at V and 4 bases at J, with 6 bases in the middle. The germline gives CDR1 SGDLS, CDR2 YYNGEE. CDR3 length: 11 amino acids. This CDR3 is CASRPFTEAFF. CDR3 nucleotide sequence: TGTGCCAGCAGACCCTTCACTGAAGCTTTCTTT. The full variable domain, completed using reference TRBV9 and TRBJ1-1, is DSGVTQTPKHLITATGQRVTLRCSPRSGDLSVYWYQQSLDQGLQFLIQYYNGEERAKGNILERFSAQQFPDLHSELNLSSLELGDSALYFCASRPFTEAFFGQGTRLTVV.

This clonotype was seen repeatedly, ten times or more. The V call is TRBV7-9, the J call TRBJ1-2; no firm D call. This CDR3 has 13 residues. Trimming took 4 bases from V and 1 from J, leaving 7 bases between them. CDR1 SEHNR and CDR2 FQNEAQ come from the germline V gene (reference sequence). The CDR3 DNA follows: TGTGCCAGCAGCTCTCAGATTAACTATGGCTACACCTTC. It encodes CASSSQINYGYTF.

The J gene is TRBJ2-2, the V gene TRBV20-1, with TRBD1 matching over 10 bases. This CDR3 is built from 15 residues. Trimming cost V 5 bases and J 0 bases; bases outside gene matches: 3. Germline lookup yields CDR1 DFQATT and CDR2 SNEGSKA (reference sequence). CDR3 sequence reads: CSAPGQGANTGELFF. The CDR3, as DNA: TGCAGTGCTCCAGGACAGGGGGCGAACACCGGGGAGCTGTTTTTT.

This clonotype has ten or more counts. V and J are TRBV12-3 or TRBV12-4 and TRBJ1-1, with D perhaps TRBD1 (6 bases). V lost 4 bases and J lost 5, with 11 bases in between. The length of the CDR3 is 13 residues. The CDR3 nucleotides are TGTGCCAGCAGTTCGGACAGTCGGACTGAAGCTTTCTTT. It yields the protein CASSSDSRTEAFF.

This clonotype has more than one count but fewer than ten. In DNA, the CDR3 is TGTGCCAGCAGCCAACAGGGGGCTGACGAGCAGTACTTC. This gives the protein CASSQQGADEQYF. The V gene is TRBV28, the J gene TRBJ2-7; 9 bases agree with TRBD1. The CDR3 covers 13 residues. CDR1 MDHEN and CDR2 SYDVKM come from the germline V gene. V trimming: 6 bases; J trimming: 5 bases; junction bases outside the gene matches: 5.

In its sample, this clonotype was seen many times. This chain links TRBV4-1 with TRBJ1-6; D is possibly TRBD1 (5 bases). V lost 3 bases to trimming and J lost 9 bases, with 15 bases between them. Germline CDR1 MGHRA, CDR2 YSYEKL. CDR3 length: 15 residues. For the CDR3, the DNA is TGCGCCAGCAGCCAGGGGCTTTCCAGGGTTTCACCCCTCCACTTT. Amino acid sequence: CASSQGLSRVSPLHF.

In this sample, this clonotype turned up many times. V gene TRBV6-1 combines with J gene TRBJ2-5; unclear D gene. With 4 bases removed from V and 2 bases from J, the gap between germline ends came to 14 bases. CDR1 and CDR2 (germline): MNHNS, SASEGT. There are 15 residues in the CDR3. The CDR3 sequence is CASSVTSGGQETQYF. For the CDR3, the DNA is TGTGCCAGCAGTGTAACTTCGGGTGGGCAAGAGACCCAGTACTTC.

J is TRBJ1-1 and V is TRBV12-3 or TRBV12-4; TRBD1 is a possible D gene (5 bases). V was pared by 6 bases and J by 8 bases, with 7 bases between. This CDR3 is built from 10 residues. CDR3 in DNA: TGTGCCAGCAGGGGGGTCGAAGCTTTCTTT. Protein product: CASRGVEAFF.

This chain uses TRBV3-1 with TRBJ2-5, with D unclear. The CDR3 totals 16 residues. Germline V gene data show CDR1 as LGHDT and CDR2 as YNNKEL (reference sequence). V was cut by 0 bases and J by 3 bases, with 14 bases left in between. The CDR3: CASSQDRQPSEETQYF. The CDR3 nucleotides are TGTGCCAGCAGCCAAGATCGGCAGCCCTCGGAAGAGACCCAGTACTTC.

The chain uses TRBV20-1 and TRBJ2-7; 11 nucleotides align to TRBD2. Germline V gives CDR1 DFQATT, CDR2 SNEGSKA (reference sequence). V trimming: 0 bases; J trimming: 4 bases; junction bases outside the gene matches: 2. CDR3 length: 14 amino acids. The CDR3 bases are TGCAGTGCTAGAGATGGACTAGCGGGTTACGAGCAGTACTTC. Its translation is CSARDGLAGYEQYF.

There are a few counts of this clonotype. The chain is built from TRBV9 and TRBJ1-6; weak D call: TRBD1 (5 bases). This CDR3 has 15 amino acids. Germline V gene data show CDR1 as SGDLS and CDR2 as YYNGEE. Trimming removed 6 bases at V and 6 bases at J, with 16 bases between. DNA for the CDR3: TGTGCCAGCACCTCGCATGGGGGGGGTAATTCACCCCTCCACTTT. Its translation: CASTSHGGGNSPLHF.

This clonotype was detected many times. CDR3 bases: TGTGCCAGCAGCCCCGGACCCGGGGAAGATGAAAAACTGTTTTTT. It is translated as CASSPGPGEDEKLFF. The chain couples TRBV12-3 or TRBV12-4 to TRBJ1-4, with D hard to call. Trimming took off 6 bases at V and 6 bases at J, with 17 bases between the two ends. The CDR3 is 15 amino acids.

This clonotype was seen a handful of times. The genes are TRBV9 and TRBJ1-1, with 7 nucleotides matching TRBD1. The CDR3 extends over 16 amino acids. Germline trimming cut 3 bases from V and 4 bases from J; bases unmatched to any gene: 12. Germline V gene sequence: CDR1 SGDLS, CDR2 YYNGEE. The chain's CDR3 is CASSEEGAARGTEAFF. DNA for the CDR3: TGTGCCAGCAGCGAGGAGGGGGCAGCAAGAGGCACTGAAGCTTTCTTT. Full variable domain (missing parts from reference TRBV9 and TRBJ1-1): DSGVTQTPKHLITATGQRVTLRCSPRSGDLSVYWYQQSLDQGLQFLIQYYNGEERAKGNILERFSAQQFPDLHSELNLSSLELGDSALYFCASSEEGAARGTEAFFGQGTRLTVV.

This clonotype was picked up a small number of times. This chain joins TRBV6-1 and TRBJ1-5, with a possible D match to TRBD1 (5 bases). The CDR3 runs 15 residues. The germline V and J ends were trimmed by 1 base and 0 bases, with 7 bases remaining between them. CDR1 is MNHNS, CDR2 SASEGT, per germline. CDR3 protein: CASSEVRGSNQPQHF. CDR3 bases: TGTGCCAGCAGTGAAGTTAGGGGTAGCAATCAGCCCCAGCATTTT.

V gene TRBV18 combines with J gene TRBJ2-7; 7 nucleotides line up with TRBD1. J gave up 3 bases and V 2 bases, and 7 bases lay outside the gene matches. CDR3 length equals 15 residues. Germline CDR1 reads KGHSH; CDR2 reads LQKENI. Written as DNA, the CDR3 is TGTGCCAGCTCACCAGGCGGACAGGAGCTCTACGAGCAGTACTTC. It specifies CASSPGGQELYEQYF.